The rows below give T cell receptor beta chains drawn from one sample of a study of T cells in localized non-small cell lung cancer. Clones were read by immunoSEQ multiplex PCR, and TCRdb kept only the in-frame ones, dropping some. The table lists 72,000 or so clones, around four fifths of them singletons. Material: peripheral blood, obtained before any cancer treatment. The receptors were sampled from a female donor of 60 years or more with stage I lung adenocarcinoma. Each CDR3 is given with its conserved first and last residue. Fields, in order: J gene, V gene, D gene, CDR3 length, clone size, CDR3 protein, CDR3 DNA. D genes are given only for firm matches. Some rows mark clone size as missing; the rest say once, few, many or name a class of expanded clone.

j_gene: TRBJ1-1; v_gene: TRBV11-3; d_gene: TRBD1; len: 15; abundance: once; CDR3aa: CASSGRTGFDTEAFF; CDR3nt: TGTGCCAGCAGCGGGAGGACAGGGTTTGACACTGAAGCTTTCTTT
j_gene: TRBJ2-1; v_gene: TRBV11-3; d_gene: TRBD2; len: 18; abundance: -; CDR3aa: CASSLPGTSGIRYNEQFF; CDR3nt: TGTGCCAGCAGCTTACCCGGGACTAGCGGGATCCGATACAATGAGCAGTTCTTC
j_gene: TRBJ2-3; v_gene: TRBV10-2; d_gene: -; len: 14; abundance: few; CDR3aa: CASKLAAGTDTQYF; CDR3nt: TGCGCCAGCAAGCTTGCGGCCGGGACAGATACGCAGTATTTT
j_gene: TRBJ1-1; v_gene: TRBV5-5; d_gene: -; len: 15; abundance: few; CDR3aa: CASSLAPRRDTEAFF; CDR3nt: TGTGCCAGCAGCTTGGCCCCCCGGAGGGACACTGAAGCTTTCTTT
j_gene: TRBJ2-7; v_gene: TRBV2; d_gene: TRBD1; len: 15; abundance: once; CDR3aa: CASGAIGTESYEQYF; CDR3nt: TGTGCCTCCGGGGCGATTGGGACAGAGTCCTACGAGCAGTACTTC
j_gene: TRBJ2-7; v_gene: TRBV10-3; d_gene: -; len: 12; abundance: few; CDR3aa: CAISDFSYEQYF; CDR3nt: TGTGCCATCAGTGACTTCTCCTACGAGCAGTACTTC
j_gene: TRBJ2-4; v_gene: TRBV11-2; d_gene: TRBD2; len: 16; abundance: -; CDR3aa: CASSLDAGLAANIQYF; CDR3nt: TGTGCCAGCAGCTTAGATGCGGGACTAGCGGCAAACATTCAGTACTTC
j_gene: TRBJ1-5; v_gene: TRBV5-8; d_gene: TRBD1; len: 15; abundance: -; CDR3aa: CASSAGQVGNQPQHF; CDR3nt: TGTGCCAGCAGTGCCGGACAGGTGGGCAATCAGCCCCAGCATTTT
j_gene: TRBJ2-7; v_gene: TRBV7-3; d_gene: -; len: 13; abundance: few; CDR3aa: CASSTRAGTTPTF; CDR3nt: TGTGCCAGCAGCACCCGGGCGGGGACAACTCCGACCTTC
j_gene: TRBJ1-3; v_gene: TRBV9; d_gene: -; len: 15; abundance: -; CDR3aa: CASSDAGGSGNTIYF; CDR3nt: TGTGCCAGCAGCGACGCCGGCGGCTCTGGAAACACCATATATTTT
j_gene: TRBJ2-5; v_gene: TRBV7-3; d_gene: -; len: 13; abundance: -; CDR3aa: CASSPRNQETQYF; CDR3nt: TGTGCCAGCAGCCCGCGGAACCAAGAGACCCAGTACTTC
j_gene: TRBJ2-7; v_gene: TRBV28; d_gene: TRBD2; len: 17; abundance: -; CDR3aa: CASSPSGAGPISYEQYF; CDR3nt: TGTGCCAGCAGCCCCTCTGGAGCGGGGCCAATCTCCTACGAGCAGTACTTC
j_gene: TRBJ1-2; v_gene: TRBV19; d_gene: -; len: 12; abundance: -; CDR3aa: CASSKGTLGYTF; CDR3nt: TGTGCCAGTAGTAAAGGGACTTTAGGCTACACCTTC
j_gene: TRBJ1-1; v_gene: TRBV11-2; d_gene: TRBD1; len: 14; abundance: -; CDR3aa: CASSTGQGNTEAFF; CDR3nt: TGTGCCAGCAGCACCGGACAGGGGAACACTGAAGCTTTCTTT
j_gene: TRBJ1-1; v_gene: TRBV10-3; d_gene: -; len: 15; abundance: -; CDR3aa: CAIGQGPSGNTEAFF; CDR3nt: TGTGCCATCGGTCAGGGGCCCTCTGGGAACACTGAAGCTTTCTTT
j_gene: TRBJ1-2; v_gene: TRBV6-6; d_gene: -; len: 11; abundance: -; CDR3aa: CASTYNYGYTF; CDR3nt: TGTGCCAGCACGTATAACTATGGCTACACCTTC
j_gene: TRBJ2-6; v_gene: TRBV18; d_gene: TRBD1; len: 17; abundance: -; CDR3aa: CASSPRRQGSGANVLTF; CDR3nt: TGTGCCAGCTCACCACGGAGACAGGGTTCTGGGGCCAACGTCCTGACTTTC
j_gene: TRBJ1-1; v_gene: TRBV30; d_gene: -; len: 11; abundance: -; CDR3aa: CAWTNSPEAFF; CDR3nt: TGTGCCTGGACCAATTCCCCTGAAGCTTTCTTT
j_gene: TRBJ2-4; v_gene: TRBV7-8; d_gene: TRBD1; len: 13; abundance: -; CDR3aa: CASSLDRGDIQYF; CDR3nt: TGTGCCAGCAGCTTAGACAGGGGCGACATTCAGTACTTC
j_gene: TRBJ1-2; v_gene: TRBV5-1; d_gene: -; len: 15; abundance: -; CDR3aa: CASAARAGSGYGYTF; CDR3nt: TGCGCCAGTGCGGCCCGGGCCGGTAGTGGGTATGGCTACACCTTC
j_gene: TRBJ2-5; v_gene: TRBV5-1; d_gene: -; len: 14; abundance: -; CDR3aa: CASSYDTSQETQYF; CDR3nt: TGCGCCAGCAGTTACGACACCTCCCAAGAGACCCAGTACTTC
j_gene: TRBJ2-3; v_gene: TRBV7-2; d_gene: TRBD2; len: 16; abundance: -; CDR3aa: CASSSRTSGATDTQYF; CDR3nt: TGTGCCAGCAGCTCCCGGACTAGCGGGGCCACAGATACGCAGTATTTT
j_gene: TRBJ2-3; v_gene: TRBV18; d_gene: -; len: 11; abundance: -; CDR3aa: CASRNQYTVSF; CDR3nt: TGTGCCAGCCGTAACCAGTACACCGTCTCTTTT
j_gene: TRBJ2-7; v_gene: TRBV11-3; d_gene: TRBD2; len: 14; abundance: -; CDR3aa: CASSFSGSAYEQYF; CDR3nt: TGTGCCAGCAGCTTTAGCGGGAGTGCCTACGAGCAGTACTTC
j_gene: TRBJ1-1; v_gene: TRBV9; d_gene: -; len: 16; abundance: -; CDR3aa: CVSSPRTATRNTEAFF; CDR3nt: TGTGTCAGCAGCCCCCGGACTGCCACCCGAAACACTGAAGCTTTCTTT
j_gene: TRBJ2-6; v_gene: TRBV2; d_gene: TRBD1; len: 14; abundance: once; CDR3aa: CASKTGAGANVLTF; CDR3nt: TGTGCCAGCAAAACAGGGGCTGGGGCCAACGTCCTGACTTTC
j_gene: TRBJ1-1; v_gene: TRBV10-3; d_gene: -; len: 12; abundance: -; CDR3aa: CAISEAQFEAFF; CDR3nt: TGTGCCATCAGTGAGGCGCAGTTTGAAGCTTTCTTT
j_gene: TRBJ1-1; v_gene: TRBV5-1; d_gene: -; len: 13; abundance: few; CDR3aa: CASSRMENTEAFF; CDR3nt: TGCGCCAGCAGCCGGATGGAGAACACTGAAGCTTTCTTT
j_gene: TRBJ2-7; v_gene: TRBV10-1; d_gene: -; len: 16; abundance: -; CDR3aa: CASSDTGHRNSYEQYF; CDR3nt: TGCGCCAGCAGTGACACGGGACACCGCAACTCCTACGAGCAGTACTTC
j_gene: TRBJ1-2; v_gene: TRBV29-1; d_gene: TRBD1; len: 12; abundance: -; CDR3aa: CSAWGQGGGYTF; CDR3nt: TGCAGCGCTTGGGGACAGGGCGGCGGCTACACCTTC
j_gene: TRBJ1-1; v_gene: TRBV27; d_gene: TRBD1; len: 14; abundance: once; CDR3aa: CASSGGQGNTEAFF; CDR3nt: TGTGCCAGCAGTGGGGGACAGGGGAACACTGAAGCTTTCTTT
j_gene: TRBJ2-3; v_gene: TRBV9; d_gene: TRBD1; len: 16; abundance: -; CDR3aa: CASSVSTGGRVDTQYF; CDR3nt: TGTGCCAGCAGCGTGTCGACAGGGGGTAGAGTGGATACGCAGTATTTT
j_gene: TRBJ1-2; v_gene: TRBV6-1; d_gene: -; len: 15; abundance: -; CDR3aa: CASSDSRDTIGGYTF; CDR3nt: TGTGCCAGCAGTGATTCTCGGGACACTATCGGTGGCTACACCTTC
j_gene: TRBJ2-1; v_gene: TRBV10-2; d_gene: -; len: 11; abundance: -; CDR3aa: CASRSYNEQFF; CDR3nt: TGCGCCAGCAGATCCTACAATGAGCAGTTCTTC
j_gene: TRBJ1-5; v_gene: TRBV5-7; d_gene: -; len: 17; abundance: -; CDR3aa: CASSLVGAGYSNQPQHF; CDR3nt: TGTGCCAGCAGCTTGGTCGGGGCGGGATATAGCAATCAGCCCCAGCATTTT
j_gene: TRBJ1-5; v_gene: TRBV19; d_gene: -; len: 14; abundance: -; CDR3aa: CASSIGTRSQPQHF; CDR3nt: TGTGCCAGTAGTATAGGGACCCGCAGCCAGCCCCAGCATTTT
j_gene: TRBJ1-5; v_gene: TRBV19; d_gene: TRBD1; len: 14; abundance: -; CDR3aa: CASTPDRIDQPQHF; CDR3nt: TGTGCCAGTACCCCGGACAGGATTGATCAGCCCCAGCATTTT
j_gene: TRBJ1-2; v_gene: TRBV19; d_gene: -; len: 16; abundance: -; CDR3aa: CASRTTFHGANYGYTF; CDR3nt: TGTGCCAGTAGAACCACATTCCATGGGGCTAACTATGGCTACACCTTC
j_gene: TRBJ1-2; v_gene: TRBV5-1; d_gene: -; len: 16; abundance: -; CDR3aa: CASSLRSGPNNYGYTF; CDR3nt: TGCGCCAGCAGCTTAAGGTCAGGCCCTAATAACTATGGCTACACCTTC
j_gene: TRBJ1-5; v_gene: TRBV5-1; d_gene: TRBD1; len: 14; abundance: once; CDR3aa: CASSPGTGPQPQHF; CDR3nt: TGCGCCAGCAGCCCTGGGACAGGACCCCAGCCCCAGCATTTT